The 25 T cell receptor beta chains presented below share a single source sample, sequenced in a study of blood T cell repertoires in COVID-19. This table comes from immunoSEQ multiplex PCR, and its TCRdb copy is limited to in-frame clones, with some not included. The sample holds 150,000 to 200,000 clones, 80% to 90% seen once. Sequencing used peripheral blood. All receptors come from a middle-aged man with active or convalescent COVID-19.

This chain joins TRBV25-1 and TRBJ2-7; TRBD1 matches at 9 bases. The CDR3 runs to 14 residues. Trimming at V came to 6 bases and at J to 4 bases, leaving 7 bases not matched to a gene. Germline lookup yields CDR1 MGHDK and CDR2 SYGVNS. The chain's CDR3 is CASRADRGIYEQYF. The CDR3 DNA reads as TGTGCCAGCAGGGCCGACAGGGGGATTTACGAGCAGTACTTC.

The chain employs TRBV2 and TRBJ1-2, with D perhaps TRBD1 (5 bases). CDR1 SNHLY and CDR2 FYNNEI come from the germline V gene. The CDR3 consists of 12 residues. Trimming pared 3 bases from V and 8 bases from J, leaving 10 bases between. The CDR3 sequence: CASSETAWGYTF. In nucleotides, the CDR3 is TGTGCCAGCAGTGAGACAGCGTGGGGCTACACCTTC.

The V and J genes are TRBV24-1 and TRBJ2-1; 11 bases are shared with TRBD2. Losses at the gene ends were 2 bases for V and 7 bases for J; bases not matched to a gene: 9. From germline, CDR1 is KGHDR and CDR2 SFDVKD. This CDR3 has 17 residues. DNA of the CDR3: TGTGCCACCAGTGATTCGGCGGGACTAGCGGATGGGAATGAGCAGTTCTTC. It encodes CATSDSAGLADGNEQFF.

This chain links TRBV7-6 with TRBJ1-4, with 8 bases that match TRBD1. Trimming at V came to 1 base and at J to 5 bases, leaving 9 bases not matched to a gene. Germline V lookup: CDR1 SGHVS, CDR2 FNYEAQ. This CDR3 spans 17 amino acids. CDR3 nucleotide sequence: TGTGCCAGCAGCTTAGTGGCCTGGGGGACAGGAAATGAAAAACTGTTTTTT. Translation: CASSLVAWGTGNEKLFF.

V is TRBV4-1 and J is TRBJ2-1, with TRBD2 identical over 11 bases. The germline CDR1 and CDR2 sequences are MGHRA and YSYEKL. This CDR3 spans 17 amino acids. V lost 1 base, J lost 2 bases, and 4 bases stayed unmatched. CDR3 amino acids: CASSQVTSGSPYNEQFF. CDR3 coding DNA: TGCGCCAGCAGCCAAGTTACTAGCGGGAGCCCCTACAATGAGCAGTTCTTC.

This clone was recorded once. The genes are TRBV29-1 and TRBJ2-3, with 12 nucleotides matching TRBD2. Germline lookup yields CDR1 SQVTM and CDR2 ANQGSEA. The CDR3 loop spans 17 amino acids. The V gene end was trimmed by 0 bases and the J gene end by 2 bases; junction bases not matched to a gene: 6. The CDR3 nucleotides are TGCAGCGTTGAAGATCCCGGACTAGCGGGAAACACAGATACGCAGTATTTT. It yields the protein CSVEDPGLAGNTDTQYF.

V and J are TRBV12-3 or TRBV12-4 and TRBJ2-7, with D maybe TRBD2 (5 bases). V dropped 8 bases and J dropped 3 bases, with 8 bases sitting between them. This CDR3 region has 11 residues. The CDR3 here is CASGRSYEQYF. The CDR3, as DNA: TGTGCCAGCGGGAGAAGCTACGAGCAGTACTTC.

CDR3 residues: CASSHSWDRGGEQYF. The CDR3 nucleotides read TGTGCCAGCAGCCACTCCTGGGACAGGGGGGGGGAGCAGTACTTC. The gene calls are TRBV4-2 and TRBJ2-7; 11 nucleotides agree with TRBD1. The germline gives CDR1 LGHNA, CDR2 YNFKEQ. The CDR3 has 15 residues. Germline trimming cut 3 bases from V and 7 bases from J; bases unmatched to any gene: 8.

The chain uses TRBV6-1 and TRBJ1-5; D is uncertain. This CDR3 has 15 residues. CDR1 and CDR2 (germline): MNHNS, SASEGT. Trimming stripped 0 bases from V and 0 bases from J, with 6 bases between. CDR3 protein: CASSEASGSNQPQHF. DNA for the CDR3: TGTGCCAGCAGTGAAGCTTCCGGTAGCAATCAGCCCCAGCATTTT.

The table lists this clone with a few counts. The V and J genes are TRBV2 and TRBJ1-1; tentative D call: TRBD1 (5 bases). The CDR3 runs to 13 residues. The V gene lost 6 bases and the J gene lost 1 base, with 9 bases spanning the gap. Germline V gene data show CDR1 as SNHLY and CDR2 as FYNNEI. The CDR3 nucleotides are TGTGCCAGCAGCAGCAGGGCGAACACTGAAGCTTTCTTT. Its protein is CASSSRANTEAFF. The full variable domain, its missing parts supplied by reference TRBV2 and TRBJ1-1, is EPEVTQTPSHQVTQMGQEVILRCVPISNHLYFYWYRQILGQKVEFLVSFYNNEISEKSEIFDDQFSVERPDGSNFTLKIRSTKLEDSAMYFCASSSRANTEAFFGQGTRLTVV.

Regarding this clone: Other DNA sequences of this sample code for an identical CDR3. The chain combines TRBV5-1 with TRBJ1-1; 9 bases align to TRBD1. Losses at the gene ends were 3 bases for V and 2 bases for J; bases not matched to a gene: 2. In germline, CDR1 is SGHRS, CDR2 YFSETQ. The CDR3 contains 14 residues. CDR3 sequence (DNA): TGCGCCAGCAGCTCCACAGGGGGCAACACTGAAGCTTTCTTT. It translates to CASSSTGGNTEAFF.

As to this clone: Other DNA variants within this sample encode the same CDR3. The chain has TRBV7-9 and TRBJ1-2, with D maybe TRBD1 (6 bases). V was trimmed by 5 bases and J by 3 bases, leaving 7 bases between them. CDR3 length equals 12 residues. Looked up from germline, CDR1 is SEHNR and CDR2 is FQNEAQ (reference sequence). The CDR3: CASSPGDYGYTF. In nucleotides, the CDR3 is TGTGCCAGCAGCCCAGGGGACTATGGCTACACCTTC. Drawing the rest from reference TRBV7-9 and TRBJ1-2, the complete variable domain is DTGVSQNPRHKITKRGQNVTFRCDPISEHNRLYWYRQTLGQGPEFLTYFQNEAQLEKSRLLSDRFSAERPKGSFSTLEIQRTEQGDSAMYLCASSPGDYGYTFGSGTRLTVV.

The rearrangement uses TRBV2 and TRBJ1-5; 7 bases agree with TRBD1. The V and J ends lost 4 bases and 3 bases, in that order; junction bases with no gene match: 6. The length of the CDR3 is 15 residues. Per the germline V gene, CDR1 is SNHLY and CDR2 is FYNNEI. For the CDR3, the DNA is TGTGCCAGCAGTGGTTACAGGGGACCCAATCAGCCCCAGCATTTT. Translated: CASSGYRGPNQPQHF.

The gene calls are TRBV3-1 (or the pseudogene TRBV3-2) and TRBJ2-5, with a weak D call TRBD2 (5 bases). Trimming stripped 6 bases from V and 5 bases from J, with 7 bases between. Germline V gene sequence: CDR1 LGHDT, CDR2 YNNKEL (reference sequence). The CDR3 runs to 11 residues. CDR3 DNA: TGTGCCAGCAGACTAGAGGAGACCCAGTACTTC. This gives the protein CASRLEETQYF.

A single count supports this clone. The CDR3 here is CASGFISSTDTQYF. The CDR3 DNA reads as TGTGCTAGTGGTTTTATCTCTAGCACAGATACGCAGTATTTT. This chain uses TRBV12-5 with TRBJ2-3; D uncertain. The CDR3 covers 14 residues. The germline gives CDR1 LGHNT, CDR2 FRNRAP. The V end was cut by 3 bases, the J end by 0 bases, with 7 bases between. Drawing the rest from reference TRBV12-5 and TRBJ2-3, the complete variable domain is DARVTQTPRHKVTEMGQEVTMRCQPILGHNTVFWYRQTMMQGLELLAYFRNRAPLDDSGMPKDRFSAEMPDATLATLKIQPSEPRDSAVYFCASGFISSTDTQYFGPGTRLTVL.

V usage is TRBV2 and J usage is TRBJ1-4; D remains ambiguous. Looked up from germline, CDR1 is SNHLY and CDR2 is FYNNEI. With 6 bases removed from V and 4 bases from J, the gap between germline ends came to 12 bases. The CDR3 consists of 14 residues. CDR3 nucleotides: TGTGCCAGCAGGCGGGCCGATCATAATGAAAAACTGTTTTTT. Its translation: CASRRADHNEKLFF.

The chain joins TRBV5-4 to TRBJ2-7; D unclear. The CDR3 has 14 residues. V dropped 1 base and J dropped 2 bases, with 10 bases sitting between them. CDR1 SGHNT and CDR2 YYREEE come from the germline V gene (reference sequence). The DNA of the CDR3 is TGTGCCAGCAGCTTGCGAGGAATTGCCTACGAGCAGTACTTC. Amino acids: CASSLRGIAYEQYF.

The gene calls are TRBV19 and TRBJ1-1; TRBD1 matches at 7 bases. With 2 bases clipped from V and 6 bases from J, the junction kept 12 bases outside the gene matches. Germline assignment: CDR1 LNHDA and CDR2 SQIVND (reference sequence). The CDR3 runs to 16 residues. CDR3 loop: CASSILTTGVRAEAFF. The CDR3 DNA follows: TGTGCCAGTAGTATATTGACTACAGGGGTTAGGGCTGAAGCTTTCTTT.

As DNA, the CDR3 is TGTGCCAGCAGTTTGTCACAGGGGAATTCTGGCTACACCTTC. Translation gives CASSLSQGNSGYTF. V is TRBV28 and J is TRBJ1-2, with 7 positions matching TRBD1. The CDR3 covers 14 residues. CDR1 MDHEN and CDR2 SYDVKM come from the germline V gene. The V segment lost 3 bases and the J segment 7 bases; nucleotides outside the gene matches: 8.

The chain joins TRBV12-5 to TRBJ2-3; tentatively, D is TRBD1 (6 bases). CDR3 length equals 15 residues. Germline CDR1 LGHNT, CDR2 FRNRAP. V shed 6 bases and J shed 0 bases, with 13 bases lying between them. The CDR3, as DNA: TGTGCTAGTGGGGACCCTACAGGGAGCACAGATACGCAGTATTTT. Protein product: CASGDPTGSTDTQYF.

This rearrangement joins TRBV30 to TRBJ1-1; no reliable D call. There are 13 residues in the CDR3. The germline V and J ends were trimmed by 3 bases and 1 base, with 9 bases remaining between them. Germline assignment: CDR1 GTSNPN and CDR2 SVGIG (reference sequence). The CDR3 DNA reads as TGTGCCTGGAGAAGAGGGCCGAACACTGAAGCTTTCTTT. This sequence encodes CAWRRGPNTEAFF.

The genes are TRBV5-4 and TRBJ1-2; D not resolved. V lost 0 bases and J lost 6, with 6 bases in between. The CDR3 runs to 12 residues. CDR1 is SGHNT, CDR2 YYREEE, per germline (reference sequence). The chain's CDR3 is CASSLGGDGYTF. CDR3 sequence (DNA): TGTGCCAGCAGCTTGGGTGGAGATGGCTACACCTTC.

The chain uses TRBV7-6 and TRBJ1-4; a weak D match, TRBD1 (6 bases). Germline loops: CDR1 SGHVS, CDR2 FNYEAQ. This CDR3 spans 15 amino acids. The V gene lost 1 base and the J gene lost 6 bases, with 12 bases spanning the gap. CDR3 sequence (DNA): TGTGCCAGCAGCTTAGGTGGGGGCTTGGATGAAAAACTGTTTTTT. Translation gives CASSLGGGLDEKLFF.

This sequence joins TRBV5-1 and TRBJ1-5, with D possibly matching TRBD1 (6 bases). This CDR3 comprises 15 residues. Germline V gene lookup returns CDR1 SGHRS and CDR2 YFSETQ. V dropped 0 bases and J dropped 7 bases, with 14 bases sitting between them. The CDR3 DNA reads as TGCGCCAGCAGCTTGGGGCCGAAGGGGGAACAGCCCCAGCATTTT. This encodes CASSLGPKGEQPQHF.

This clone was observed once. The chain has TRBV12-3 or TRBV12-4 and TRBJ1-4; D gene unclear. The CDR3 has 12 amino acids. The V end was cut by 8 bases, the J end by 8 bases, with 12 bases between. The CDR3 spells CASSRTGEKLFF. DNA for the CDR3: TGTGCCAGCTCCCGGACGGGGGAAAAACTGTTTTTT.